This T cell receptor (beta chain) was observed in a study of CD8+CD57+ T cells in acquired aplastic anemia. This clonotype turned up a few times. Only patients with CD8+CD57+ cell expansion on flow cytometry were chosen for sequencing. Genomic DNA was employed as the template in profiling TCR beta VDJ and CDR3. Using its own MiXCR run on the reads, TCRdb lists one record per CDR3 protein. The sample contains approximately 470,000 distinct CDR3 sequences, around 33% of which appear only once. Germline CDR1 and CDR2: SGDLS and YYNGEE. CDR3 length: 16 amino acids. V lost 3 bases, J lost 0 bases, and 12 bases lay in between.

The chain carries TRBV9 and TRBJ1-4; D might be TRBD1 (5 bases). The material sequenced was sorted CD4+, CD8+, or CD8+CD57+ T cells (not recorded which) from PBMCs. This receptor was obtained from a human donor with aplastic anemia. The CDR3: CASSAATDATNEKLFF. The CDR3, as DNA: TGTGCCAGCAGCGCAGCGACAGACGCAACTAATGAAAAACTGTTTTTT.